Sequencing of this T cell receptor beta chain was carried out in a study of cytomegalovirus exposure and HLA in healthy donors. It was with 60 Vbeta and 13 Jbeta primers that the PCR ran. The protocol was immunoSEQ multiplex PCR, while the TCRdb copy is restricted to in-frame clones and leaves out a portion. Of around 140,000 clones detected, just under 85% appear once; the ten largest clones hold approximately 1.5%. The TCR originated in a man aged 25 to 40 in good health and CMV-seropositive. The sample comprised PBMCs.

The CDR3 DNA sequence: TGTGCCAGCAGCGTAGGACTAGCGGGAGCCGGGGAGCTGTTTTTT. It encodes CASSVGLAGAGELFF. The rearrangement joins TRBV9 to TRBJ2-2; 12 nucleotides align to TRBD2. The CDR3 is made up of 15 amino acids. With 0 bases clipped from V and 6 bases from J, the junction kept 0 bases outside the gene matches. Germline lookup yields CDR1 SGDLS and CDR2 YYNGEE.